Each of the 31 T cell receptor beta chains below was sequenced from the same sample in a study of OX40 agonist ivuxolimab in advanced cancers. Only in-frame clones appear in the TCRdb table, and some are missing; sequencing was by immunoSEQ multiplex PCR. Among about 35,000 clones listed, about four fifths were seen once. The sequencing here drew on CD4+ or CD8+ T cells sorted from blood, taken in a trial of the OX40 agonist ivuxolimab. These receptor sequences come from an adult with an advanced solid tumor such as melanoma, head and neck, liver or kidney cancer.

This rearrangement joins TRBV19 to TRBJ2-1, with D perhaps matching TRBD2 (5 bases). Per the germline V gene, CDR1 is LNHDA and CDR2 is SQIVND (reference sequence). The CDR3 has 14 amino acids. Trimming cost V 7 bases and J 6 bases, with 16 bases left between them. This CDR3 reads CASTMVGSSNEQFF. CDR3 nucleotide sequence: TGTGCCAGTACTATGGTAGGGAGCTCCAATGAGCAGTTCTTC. The whole variable domain, filled in from reference TRBV19 and TRBJ2-1, reads DGGITQSPKYLFRKEGQNVTLSCEQNLNHDAMYWYRQDPGQGLRLIYYSQIVNDFQKGDIAEGYSVSREKKESFPLTVTSAQKNPTAFYLCASTMVGSSNEQFFGPGTRLTVL.

Concerning this clone: Different DNA sequences within this sample yield the same CDR3. CDR3 DNA: TGTGCCAGCAGCGTTGGGGGGAGCACAGATACGCAGTATTTT. Protein product: CASSVGGSTDTQYF. This sequence joins TRBV9 and TRBJ2-3, with D possibly matching TRBD2 (6 bases). The CDR3 has 14 amino acids. With 2 bases removed from V and 0 bases from J, the gap between germline ends came to 7 bases. Looked up from germline, CDR1 is SGDLS and CDR2 is YYNGEE.

The CDR3 region is CASSAAGTPNNEQFF. CDR3 nucleotide sequence: TGTGCCAGCAGCGCTGCAGGGACGCCGAACAATGAGCAGTTCTTC. V is TRBV9 and J is TRBJ2-1; D possibly matches TRBD1 or TRBD2 (5 bases each). The germline V gene encodes CDR1 SGDLS and CDR2 YYNGEE. This CDR3 spans 15 amino acids. V gave up 3 bases and J gave up 5 bases, with 15 bases separating them. Based on the CDR3 plus reference TRBV9 and TRBJ2-1, the full variable domain is DSGVTQTPKHLITATGQRVTLRCSPRSGDLSVYWYQQSLDQGLQFLIQYYNGEERAKGNILERFSAQQFPDLHSELNLSSLELGDSALYFCASSAAGTPNNEQFFGPGTRLTVL.

This sequence joins TRBV5-1 and TRBJ2-5; D is undetermined. The end of the DNA aligns better with TRBJ2-7, so the J call may be wrong. Germline V gene data show CDR1 as SGHRS and CDR2 as YFSETQ. This CDR3 has 11 residues. This CDR3 is CASSLYNEQYF. DNA for the CDR3: TGCGCCAGCAGCCTATATAACGAGCAGTACTTC.

The count of this clone is one. The chain recombines TRBV19 with TRBJ1-1, with D uncertain. The CDR3 contains 13 residues. V was pared by 5 bases and J by 1 base, with 8 bases between. Germline assignment: CDR1 LNHDA and CDR2 SQIVND (reference sequence). The CDR3, as DNA: TGTGCCAGTAGTCGGGCTCAGAACACTGAAGCTTTCTTT. This translates into CASSRAQNTEAFF.

The V and J genes are TRBV7-9 and TRBJ2-3; the D gene could be TRBD1 or TRBD2 (5 bases each). Germline V CDR1 and CDR2: SEHNR, FQNEAQ (reference sequence). Trimming took 5 bases from V and 2 from J, leaving 17 bases between them. CDR3 size: 16 residues. DNA of the CDR3: TGTGCCAGCAGCCCAATAGGGGACCCATTCACAGATACGCAGTATTTT. Translating it yields CASSPIGDPFTDTQYF.

The rearrangement links TRBV29-1 to TRBJ2-5; 7 bases align to TRBD1. The CDR3 has 13 residues. Germline V gene sequence: CDR1 SQVTM, CDR2 ANQGSEA. J was trimmed by 1 base and V by 1 base; bases with no gene match: 0. The CDR3 spells CSVEGDSQETQYF. CDR3 bases: TGCAGCGTTGAAGGGGACAGCCAAGAGACCCAGTACTTC.

V usage is TRBV7-6 and J usage is TRBJ2-2, with no clear D. CDR1 SGHVS and CDR2 FNYEAQ come from the germline V gene. The CDR3 extends over 12 amino acids. V was shortened by 8 bases and J by 2 bases, with 6 bases between the two germline ends. CDR3: CASLGNTGELFF. CDR3 nucleotide sequence: TGTGCCAGCCTCGGCAACACCGGGGAGCTGTTTTTT. The whole variable domain, remainder taken from reference TRBV7-6 and TRBJ2-2, is GAGVSQSPRYKVTKRGQDVALRCDPISGHVSLYWYRQALGQGPEFLTYFNYEAQQDKSGLPNDRFSAERPEGSISTLTIQRTEQRDSAMYRCASLGNTGELFFGEGSRLTVL.

This chain connects TRBV2 to TRBJ2-3; TRBD2 is a possible D gene (6 bases). From germline, CDR1 is SNHLY and CDR2 FYNNEI. This CDR3 has 12 amino acids. V was shortened by 8 bases and J by 5 bases, with 11 bases between the two germline ends. CDR3 region: CASLGLGDTQYF. CDR3 DNA sequence: TGTGCCAGCTTGGGACTGGGAGATACGCAGTATTTT.

The chain uses TRBV6-6 and TRBJ1-5; 8 bases are a match to TRBD1. Germline CDR1 and CDR2: MNHNY and SVGAGI (reference sequence). CDR3 size: 16 residues. The V gene end was trimmed by 6 bases and the J gene end by 2 bases; junction bases not matched to a gene: 9. The CDR3 is CASSHWTGMGNQPQHF. Written as DNA, the CDR3 is TGTGCCAGCAGCCATTGGACAGGGATGGGCAATCAGCCCCAGCATTTT.

This clone is categorized as medium-sized. This chain joins TRBV9 and TRBJ2-3, with a tentative D call TRBD2 (6 bases). CDR3 length: 17 amino acids. Germline V lookup: CDR1 SGDLS, CDR2 YYNGEE. Trimming shortened V by 4 bases and J by 0 bases, and 18 bases separated the two germline ends. The CDR3 sequence: CASSTGTSLSSTDTQYF. In DNA form, the CDR3 reads TGTGCCAGCAGCACCGGGACTTCCCTTTCTAGCACAGATACGCAGTATTTT.

The chain joins TRBV7-2 to TRBJ2-7; 7 bases are a match to TRBD2. V trimming: 4 bases; J trimming: 12 bases; junction bases outside the gene matches: 15. This CDR3 is 14 amino acids long. CDR1 is SGHTA and CDR2 is FQGNSA in the germline V gene. The CDR3 sequence: CASSWGGGGLDGYF. In DNA form, the CDR3 reads TGTGCCAGCAGCTGGGGGGGAGGAGGACTCGACGGGTACTTC.

This clone was observed a single time. The chain links TRBV5-4 to TRBJ1-5; 8 positions match TRBD1. Germline-derived CDR1 and CDR2 are SGHNT and YYREEE (reference sequence). The CDR3 covers 18 residues. V gave up 2 bases and J gave up 4 bases; unmatched junction bases: 14. CDR3 residues: CASSFRIVFGQGNQPQHF. DNA of the CDR3: TGTGCCAGCAGCTTTCGTATTGTGTTCGGACAGGGAAATCAGCCCCAGCATTTT.

V usage is TRBV9 and J usage is TRBJ2-7; 8 bases agree with TRBD1. Germline assignment: CDR1 SGDLS and CDR2 YYNGEE. This CDR3 spans 13 amino acids. After removal of 4 bases from V and 3 bases from J, the junction contained 3 bases not matched to a gene. In nucleotides, the CDR3 is TGTGCCAGCAGCCCGGGACAGGACTACGAGCAGTACTTC. Protein: CASSPGQDYEQYF.

The chain employs TRBV11-3 and TRBJ1-1, with D unclear. This CDR3 is 14 amino acids long. Per the germline V gene, CDR1 is SGHNT and CDR2 is YENEEA. V was clipped by 1 base and J by 2 bases, with 8 bases between them. CDR3 sequence (DNA): TGTGCCAGCAGCTTAGTAGCACGAAACACTGAAGCTTTCTTT. Translation: CASSLVARNTEAFF.

J is TRBJ2-7 and V is TRBV29-1; 7 bases are a match to TRBD1. The trim removed 4 bases at V and 4 bases at J, leaving 7 bases unmatched. This CDR3 spans 13 amino acids. Germline V gene data show CDR1 as SQVTM and CDR2 as ANQGSEA. Here the CDR3 reads CSVGGGQFYEQYF. In DNA, the CDR3 is TGCAGCGTTGGAGGGGGACAGTTTTACGAGCAGTACTTC.

V gene TRBV27 combines with J gene TRBJ1-1, with 8 bases that match TRBD1. The germline CDR1 and CDR2 sequences are MNHEY and SMNVEV (reference sequence). V gave up 2 bases and J gave up 6 bases; unmatched junction bases: 11. The CDR3 spans 16 residues. The CDR3 spells CASSLGGPGGGPEAFF. The DNA for the CDR3 is TGTGCCAGCAGTTTAGGGGGCCCAGGGGGCGGACCTGAAGCTTTCTTT.

The chain recombines TRBV19 with TRBJ1-1; D gene uncertain. CDR3 length equals 13 residues. With 10 bases removed from V and 0 bases from J, the gap between germline ends came to 12 bases. CDR1 is LNHDA, CDR2 SQIVND, per germline (reference sequence). CDR3 nucleotide sequence: TGTGCCACAAGAGCATACATGAACACTGAAGCTTTCTTT. Translating it yields CATRAYMNTEAFF.

The J gene is TRBJ2-6, the V gene TRBV7-6; TRBD1 agrees at 8 bases. From germline, CDR1 is SGHVS and CDR2 FNYEAQ. Trimming at V came to 1 base and at J to 2 bases, leaving 7 bases not matched to a gene. This CDR3 is built from 18 residues. This CDR3 reads CASSLVEAGGPGANVLTF. CDR3 DNA sequence: TGTGCCAGCAGCTTAGTGGAGGCAGGGGGCCCTGGGGCCAACGTCCTGACTTTC.

The chain carries TRBV9 and TRBJ2-5; 10 nucleotides match TRBD2. The V gene end was trimmed by 0 bases and the J gene end by 1 base; junction bases not matched to a gene: 3. CDR3 length equals 16 residues. Germline lookup yields CDR1 SGDLS and CDR2 YYNGEE. The CDR3 region has the DNA TGTGCCAGCAGCGTAGGTGCTAGCGGGGGCCAAGAGACCCAGTACTTC. Its protein product is CASSVGASGGQETQYF.

The V call is TRBV28, the J call TRBJ1-5, with a weak D call TRBD1 (6 bases). Germline V gene data show CDR1 as MDHEN and CDR2 as SYDVKM. The V end was cut by 6 bases, the J end by 4 bases, with 19 bases between. The CDR3 loop spans 16 amino acids. CDR3 coding DNA: TGTGCCAGCAGAACGGGAATCGGGGGCCCAAATCAGCCCCAGCATTTT. Translated: CASRTGIGGPNQPQHF.

This clone was seen once. The rearrangement joins TRBV5-4 to TRBJ2-1, with 11 positions matching TRBD2. CDR1 and CDR2 (germline): SGHNT, YYREEE (reference sequence). This CDR3 region has 16 residues. J was trimmed by 6 bases and V by 2 bases; bases with no gene match: 7. The CDR3 sequence: CASSFGIAGGTNEQFF. CDR3 coding DNA: TGTGCCAGCAGCTTTGGGATAGCGGGGGGGACCAATGAGCAGTTCTTC.

The chain carries TRBV11-3 and TRBJ2-5; D not resolved. Trimming took 5 bases from V and 2 from J, leaving 18 bases between them. There are 16 residues in the CDR3. The germline V gene encodes CDR1 SGHNT and CDR2 YENEEA. CDR3 loop: CASSPYPPRNQETQYF. Written as DNA, the CDR3 is TGTGCCAGCAGCCCATATCCCCCCAGGAATCAAGAGACCCAGTACTTC.

The V call is TRBV27, the J call TRBJ1-1, with a possible D match to TRBD1 (5 bases). CDR3 length: 16 residues. Trimming took 3 bases from V and 6 from J, leaving 20 bases between them. Germline V CDR1 and CDR2: MNHEY, SMNVEV (reference sequence). The CDR3 here is CASSFLGEGVGAEAFF. CDR3 nucleotides: TGTGCCAGCAGTTTTTTAGGGGAGGGCGTCGGCGCTGAAGCTTTCTTT.

V and J are TRBV5-6 and TRBJ1-1; D might be TRBD1 (5 bases). Trimming pared 0 bases from V and 5 bases from J, leaving 11 bases between. Looked up from germline, CDR1 is SGHDT and CDR2 is YYEEEE. The CDR3 is made up of 14 amino acids. CDR3 in DNA: TGTGCCAGCAGCTTGGGAGGGGAGGTTACTGAAGCTTTCTTT. It encodes CASSLGGEVTEAFF.

The chain carries TRBV7-6 and TRBJ2-2; D remains unclear. The CDR3 is 14 residues long. CDR1 SGHVS and CDR2 FNYEAQ come from the germline V gene. V lost 3 bases and J 0 bases, leaving 5 bases between the germline ends. As DNA, the CDR3 is TGTGCCAGCAGCTTTTTGACGAACACCGGGGAGCTGTTTTTT. This translates into CASSFLTNTGELFF.

The rearrangement uses TRBV27 and TRBJ1-3; D is unresolved. Germline assignment: CDR1 MNHEY and CDR2 SMNVEV (reference sequence). V was shortened by 10 bases and J by 1 base, with 5 bases between the two germline ends. The CDR3 is 11 residues long. CDR3 in DNA: TGTGCCACCCGATCTGGAAACACCATATATTTT. This translates into CATRSGNTIYF.

The CDR3 DNA sequence: TGTGCCAGCAGCTTACGCATTTGGTCCGGGGAGCTGTTTTTT. Protein: CASSLRIWSGELFF. The genes are TRBV7-8 and TRBJ2-2; no definite D call. The CDR3 runs 14 residues. Looked up from germline, CDR1 is SGHVS and CDR2 is FQNEAQ. V was clipped by 2 bases and J by 6 bases, with 10 bases between them.

In its sample, this clone was seen once. The chain is built from TRBV7-9 and TRBJ2-7; 8 bases agree with TRBD1. After removal of 5 bases from V and 2 bases from J, the junction contained 11 bases not matched to a gene. The germline V gene has CDR1 SEHNR and CDR2 FQNEAQ (reference sequence). CDR3 size: 16 residues. CDR3 sequence reads: CASSPTGGQGTYEQYF. The CDR3, as DNA: TGTGCCAGCAGCCCTACCGGAGGACAGGGAACCTACGAGCAGTACTTC.

The chain uses TRBV2 and TRBJ1-5; no clear D gene. The CDR3 is 12 residues long. The germline gives CDR1 SNHLY, CDR2 FYNNEI. V was cut by 7 bases and J by 4 bases, with 8 bases left in between. The CDR3 spells CASTVGNQPQHF. The CDR3 region has the DNA TGTGCCAGCACGGTTGGGAATCAGCCCCAGCATTTT.

The J gene is TRBJ2-7, the V gene TRBV2; 7 positions match TRBD1. This CDR3 is built from 15 residues. Germline CDR1 and CDR2: SNHLY and FYNNEI. J was trimmed by 2 bases and V by 7 bases; bases with no gene match: 11. The DNA of the CDR3 is TGTGCCAGCAATGCCGAAGGGGGCAGAACCTACGAGCAGTACTTC. It yields the protein CASNAEGGRTYEQYF.